This paragraph reports one TCR beta chain. An end of the junction differs from the germline gene, which may be a read error. The CDR3 length is 14 residues. The data stem from a study of blood T cells in healthy people across ages. A J-beta primer mix and a sample-barcoded 5' primer were used in a second PCR of about 6 to 12 cycles. TCRdb passed the 5' RACE reads through MiXCR, listing each CDR3 protein once. This sample has around 1.1 million distinct CDR3 sequences, with 30% to 40% found just once. The chain links TRBV12-3 or TRBV12-4 to TRBJ2-2, with a weak D call TRBD2 (6 bases). The clonotype was recovered from a man aged 18 to 35 in good health. Sequenced input: blood. The CDR3 spells CAGRDGGNTGELFF. CDR3 bases: TGTGCCGGCAGGGACGGGGGAAACACCGGGGAGCTGTTTTTT.